The clone carrying this TCR beta chain was counted ten times or more. The antigen remains unidentified. TCRdb recomputed calls from the 5' RACE reads with MiXCR, one row per CDR3 protein. Of some 500,000 distinct CDR3 sequences listed, 11% to 15% were seen once; the top ten hold around 0.52%. These data belong to a study of identical twins. Study-wide results and limits: Fewer insertions characterized abundant cord blood beta clonotypes, whereas memory repertoires showed none. Weaker excess sharing between twins was seen in beta out-of-frame sequences.

This CDR3 region has 16 residues. CDR1 and CDR2 from the germline V gene are LGHDT and YNNKEL (reference sequence). The ends lost 1 base at V and 1 base at J; junction bases unmatched: 2. The sample was also reused in another study, on yellow fever vaccine responses in identical twins.

V is TRBV3-1 and J is TRBJ2-1; the match to TRBD2 covers 9 bases. Specimen: CD4+ T cells sorted from blood. The sequence was obtained from a woman aged 18-29 years in good health. DNA for the CDR3: TGTGCCAGCAGCCAAGGCGGGAGGGGATCCTACAATGAGCAGTTCTTC. It codes for CASSQGGRGSYNEQFF.